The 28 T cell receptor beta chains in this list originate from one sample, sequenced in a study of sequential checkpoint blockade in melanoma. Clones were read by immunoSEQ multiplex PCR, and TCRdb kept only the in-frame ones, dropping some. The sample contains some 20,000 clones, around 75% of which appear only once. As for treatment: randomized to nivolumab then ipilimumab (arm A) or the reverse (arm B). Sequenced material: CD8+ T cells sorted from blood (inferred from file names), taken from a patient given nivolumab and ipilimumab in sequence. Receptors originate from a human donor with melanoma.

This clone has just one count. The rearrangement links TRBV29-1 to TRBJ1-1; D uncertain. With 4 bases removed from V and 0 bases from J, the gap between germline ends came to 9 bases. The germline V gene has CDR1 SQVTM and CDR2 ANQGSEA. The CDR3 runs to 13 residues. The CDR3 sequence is CSVGSGLNTEAFF. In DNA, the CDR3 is TGCAGCGTTGGGTCCGGGTTGAACACTGAAGCTTTCTTT.

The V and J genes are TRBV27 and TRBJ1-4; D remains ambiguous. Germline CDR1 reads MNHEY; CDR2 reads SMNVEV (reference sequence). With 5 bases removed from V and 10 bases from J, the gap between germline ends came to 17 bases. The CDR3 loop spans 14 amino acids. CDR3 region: CASSDTSGVPKLFF. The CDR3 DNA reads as TGTGCCAGCAGTGACACCTCCGGGGTACCAAAACTGTTTTTT.

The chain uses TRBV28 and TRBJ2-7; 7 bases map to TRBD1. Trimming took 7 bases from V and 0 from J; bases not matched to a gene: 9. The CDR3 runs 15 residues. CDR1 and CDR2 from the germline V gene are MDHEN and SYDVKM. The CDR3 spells CASTQGTAVSYEQYF. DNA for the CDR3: TGTGCCAGCACCCAAGGGACAGCCGTCTCCTACGAGCAGTACTTC. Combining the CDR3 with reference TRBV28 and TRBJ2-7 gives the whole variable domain DVKVTQSSRYLVKRTGEKVFLECVQDMDHENMFWYRQDPGLGLRLIYFSYDVKMKEKGDIPEGYSVSREKKERFSLILESASTNQTSMYLCASTQGTAVSYEQYFGPGTRLTVT.

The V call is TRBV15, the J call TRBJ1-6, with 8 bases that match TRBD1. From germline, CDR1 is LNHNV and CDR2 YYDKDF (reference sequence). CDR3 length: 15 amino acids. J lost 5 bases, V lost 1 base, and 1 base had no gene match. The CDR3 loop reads CATSRATGDNSPLHF. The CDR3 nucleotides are TGTGCCACCAGCAGAGCGACAGGGGATAATTCACCCCTCCACTTT.

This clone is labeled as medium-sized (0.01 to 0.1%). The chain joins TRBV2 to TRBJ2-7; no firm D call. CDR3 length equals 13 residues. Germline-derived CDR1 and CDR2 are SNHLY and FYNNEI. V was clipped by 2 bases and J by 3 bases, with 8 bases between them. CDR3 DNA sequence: TGTGCCAGCAGTGAACACACCGACTACGAGCAGTACTTC. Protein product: CASSEHTDYEQYF.

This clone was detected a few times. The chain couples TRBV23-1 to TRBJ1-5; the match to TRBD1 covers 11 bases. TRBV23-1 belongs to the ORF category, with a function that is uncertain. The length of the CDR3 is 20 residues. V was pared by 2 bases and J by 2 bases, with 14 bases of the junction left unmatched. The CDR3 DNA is TGCGCCAGCAGTCAACCTGGACAGGGGGCGGTGGGTAGTGGCAATCAGCCCCAGCATTTT. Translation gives CASSQPGQGAVGSGNQPQHF.

The DNA of the CDR3 is TGTGCCAGCAGTAGGGACAGGGGGCTTCGGCAGCCCCAGCATTTT. This sequence encodes CASSRDRGLRQPQHF. The V gene is TRBV28, the J gene TRBJ1-5; TRBD1 matches at 12 bases. The CDR3 runs to 15 residues. Germline CDR1 MDHEN, CDR2 SYDVKM. Unmatched junction bases numbered 6, after V lost 5 bases and J lost 7 bases.

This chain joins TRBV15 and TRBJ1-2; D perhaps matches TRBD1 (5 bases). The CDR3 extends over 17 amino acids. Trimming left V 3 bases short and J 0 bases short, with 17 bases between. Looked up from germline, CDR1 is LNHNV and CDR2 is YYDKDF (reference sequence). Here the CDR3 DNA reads TGTGCCACCAGCAGGGAGGTGGGGGGAGAGGCTAACTATGGCTACACCTTC. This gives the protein CATSREVGGEANYGYTF.

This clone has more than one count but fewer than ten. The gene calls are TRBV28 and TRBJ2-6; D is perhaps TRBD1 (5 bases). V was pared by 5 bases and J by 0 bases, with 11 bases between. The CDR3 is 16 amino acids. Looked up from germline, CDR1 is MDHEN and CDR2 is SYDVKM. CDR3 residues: CASSGHLPSGANVLTF. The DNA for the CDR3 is TGTGCCAGCAGTGGACACCTTCCCTCTGGGGCCAACGTCCTGACTTTC.

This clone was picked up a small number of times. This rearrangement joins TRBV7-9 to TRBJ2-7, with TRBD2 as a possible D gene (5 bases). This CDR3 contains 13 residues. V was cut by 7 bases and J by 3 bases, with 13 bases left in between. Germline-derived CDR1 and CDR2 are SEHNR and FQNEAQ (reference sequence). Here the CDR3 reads CASISTADYEQYF. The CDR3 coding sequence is TGTGCCAGCATTAGTACAGCGGACTACGAGCAGTACTTC.

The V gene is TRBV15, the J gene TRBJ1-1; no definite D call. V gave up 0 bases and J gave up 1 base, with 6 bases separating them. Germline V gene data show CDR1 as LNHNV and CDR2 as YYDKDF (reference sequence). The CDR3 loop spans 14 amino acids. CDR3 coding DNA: TGTGCCACCAGCAGAGAAGGCGGGAACACTGAAGCTTTCTTT. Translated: CATSREGGNTEAFF. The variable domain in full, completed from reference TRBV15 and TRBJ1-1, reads DAMVIQNPRYQVTQFGKPVTLSCSQTLNHNVMYWYQQKSSQAPKLLFHYYDKDFNNEADTPDNFQSRRPNTSFCFLDIRSPGLGDTAMYLCATSREGGNTEAFFGQGTRLTVV.

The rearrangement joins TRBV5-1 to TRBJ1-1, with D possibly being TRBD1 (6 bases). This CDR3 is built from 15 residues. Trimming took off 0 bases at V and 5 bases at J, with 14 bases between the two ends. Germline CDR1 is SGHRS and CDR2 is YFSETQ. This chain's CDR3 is CASSLAQGSGTEAFF. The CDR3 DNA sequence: TGCGCCAGCAGCTTGGCCCAGGGGTCGGGGACTGAAGCTTTCTTT.

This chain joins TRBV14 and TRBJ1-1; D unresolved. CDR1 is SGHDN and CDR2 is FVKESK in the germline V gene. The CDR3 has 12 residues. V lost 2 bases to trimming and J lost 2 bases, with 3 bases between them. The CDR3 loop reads CASSQLNTEAFF. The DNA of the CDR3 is TGTGCCAGCAGCCAACTAAACACTGAAGCTTTCTTT.

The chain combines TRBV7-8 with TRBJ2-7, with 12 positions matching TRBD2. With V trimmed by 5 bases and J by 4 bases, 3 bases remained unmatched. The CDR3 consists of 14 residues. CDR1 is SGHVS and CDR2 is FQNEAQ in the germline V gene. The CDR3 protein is CASSPGTSGYEQYF. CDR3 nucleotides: TGTGCCAGCAGCCCGGGGACTAGCGGGTACGAGCAGTACTTC.

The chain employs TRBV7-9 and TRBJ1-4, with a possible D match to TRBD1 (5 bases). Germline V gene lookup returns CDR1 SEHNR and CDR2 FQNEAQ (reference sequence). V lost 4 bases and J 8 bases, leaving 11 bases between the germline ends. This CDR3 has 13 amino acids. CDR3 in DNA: TGTGCCAGCAGCTCCAGGGCTGCAGAAAAACTGTTTTTT. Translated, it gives CASSSRAAEKLFF.

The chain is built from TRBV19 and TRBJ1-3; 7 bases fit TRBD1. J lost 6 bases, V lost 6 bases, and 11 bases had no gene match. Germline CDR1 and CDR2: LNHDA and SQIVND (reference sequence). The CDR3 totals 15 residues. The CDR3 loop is CASRSRQGPLNTIYF. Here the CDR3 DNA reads TGTGCCAGTAGGAGTCGACAGGGACCCTTAAACACCATATATTTT.

The CDR3 reads CSVGGVSYEQYF. The CDR3, as DNA: TGCAGCGTTGGGGGGGTATCCTACGAGCAGTACTTC. The chain has TRBV29-1 and TRBJ2-7; TRBD2 might be the D (6 bases). Germline CDR1 SQVTM, CDR2 ANQGSEA. V lost 4 bases and J lost 1, with 8 bases in between. CDR3 size: 12 residues.

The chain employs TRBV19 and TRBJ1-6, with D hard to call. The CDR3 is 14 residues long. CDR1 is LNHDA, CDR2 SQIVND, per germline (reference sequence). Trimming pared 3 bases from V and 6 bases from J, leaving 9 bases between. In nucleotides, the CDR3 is TGTGCCAGTAGTATCCGGGAACTTAATTCACCCCTCCACTTT. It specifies CASSIRELNSPLHF.

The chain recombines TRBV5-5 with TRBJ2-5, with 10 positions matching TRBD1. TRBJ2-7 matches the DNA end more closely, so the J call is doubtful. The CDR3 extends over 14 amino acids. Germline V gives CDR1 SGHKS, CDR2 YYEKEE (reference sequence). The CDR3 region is CASSIGTGAYEQYF. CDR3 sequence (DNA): TGTGCCAGCAGCATCGGGACAGGGGCCTACGAGCAGTACTTC.

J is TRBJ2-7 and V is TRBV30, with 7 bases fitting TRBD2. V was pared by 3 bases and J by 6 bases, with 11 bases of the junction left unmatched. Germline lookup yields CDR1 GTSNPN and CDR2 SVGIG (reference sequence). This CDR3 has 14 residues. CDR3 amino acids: CAWSAGEGFVEQYF. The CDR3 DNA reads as TGTGCCTGGAGCGCGGGGGAGGGGTTTGTCGAGCAGTACTTC.

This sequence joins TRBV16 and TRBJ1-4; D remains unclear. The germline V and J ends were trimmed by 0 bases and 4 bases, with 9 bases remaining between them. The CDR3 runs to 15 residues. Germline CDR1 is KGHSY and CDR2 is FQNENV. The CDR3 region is CASSQSRYDNEKLFF. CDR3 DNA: TGTGCCAGCAGCCAATCGCGGTACGATAATGAAAAACTGTTTTTT. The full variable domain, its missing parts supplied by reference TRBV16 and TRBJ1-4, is GEEVAQTPKHLVRGEGQKAKLYCAPIKGHSYVFWYQQVLKNEFKFLISFQNENVFDETGMPKERFSAKCLPNSPCSLEIQATKLEDSAVYFCASSQSRYDNEKLFFGSGTQLSVL.

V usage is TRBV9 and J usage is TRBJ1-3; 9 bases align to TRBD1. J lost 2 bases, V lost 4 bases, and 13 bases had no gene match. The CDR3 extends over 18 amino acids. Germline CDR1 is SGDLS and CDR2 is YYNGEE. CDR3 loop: CASSTSGTGNGPGNTIYF. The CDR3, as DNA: TGTGCCAGCAGCACCTCCGGGACAGGGAACGGGCCTGGAAACACCATATATTTT.

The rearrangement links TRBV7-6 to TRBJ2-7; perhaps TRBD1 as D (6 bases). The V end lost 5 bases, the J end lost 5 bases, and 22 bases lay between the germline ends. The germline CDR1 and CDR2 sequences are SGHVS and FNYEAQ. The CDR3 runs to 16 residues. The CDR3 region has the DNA TGTGCCAGCAGCCAAACCGTCGGACAGAATCAGAACGAGCAGTACTTC. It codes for CASSQTVGQNQNEQYF.

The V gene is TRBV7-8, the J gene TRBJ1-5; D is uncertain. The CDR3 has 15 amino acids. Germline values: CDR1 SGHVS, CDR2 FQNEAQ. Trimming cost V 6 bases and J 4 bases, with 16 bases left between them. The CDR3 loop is CASREREGRNQPQHF. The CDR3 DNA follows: TGTGCCAGCAGGGAAAGGGAGGGTAGGAATCAGCCCCAGCATTTT.

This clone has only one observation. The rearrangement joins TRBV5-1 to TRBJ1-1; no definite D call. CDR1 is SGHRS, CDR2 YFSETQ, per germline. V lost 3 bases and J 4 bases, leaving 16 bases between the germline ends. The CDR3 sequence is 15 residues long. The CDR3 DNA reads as TGCGCCAGCAGCTGGGGAGCAGAGGGAGGCACTGAAGCTTTCTTT. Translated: CASSWGAEGGTEAFF.

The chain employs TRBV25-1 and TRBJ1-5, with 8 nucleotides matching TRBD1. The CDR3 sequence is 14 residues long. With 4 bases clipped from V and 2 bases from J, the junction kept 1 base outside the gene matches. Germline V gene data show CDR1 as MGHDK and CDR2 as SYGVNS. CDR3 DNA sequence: TGTGCCAGCAGTGCAGGGGGCGGCAATCAGCCCCAGCATTTT. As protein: CASSAGGGNQPQHF.

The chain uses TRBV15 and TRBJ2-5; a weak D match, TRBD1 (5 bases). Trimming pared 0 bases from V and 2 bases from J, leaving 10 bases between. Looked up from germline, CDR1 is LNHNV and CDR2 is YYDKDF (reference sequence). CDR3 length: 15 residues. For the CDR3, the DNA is TGTGCCACCAGCAGAGATGGGAACAGGCAAGAGACCCAGTACTTC. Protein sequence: CATSRDGNRQETQYF.

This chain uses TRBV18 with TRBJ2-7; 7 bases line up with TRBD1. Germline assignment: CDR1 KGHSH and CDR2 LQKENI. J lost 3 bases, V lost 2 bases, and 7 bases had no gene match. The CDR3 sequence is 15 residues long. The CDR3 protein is CASSPTFGQVYEQYF. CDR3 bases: TGTGCCAGCTCACCAACGTTCGGACAGGTCTACGAGCAGTACTTC.